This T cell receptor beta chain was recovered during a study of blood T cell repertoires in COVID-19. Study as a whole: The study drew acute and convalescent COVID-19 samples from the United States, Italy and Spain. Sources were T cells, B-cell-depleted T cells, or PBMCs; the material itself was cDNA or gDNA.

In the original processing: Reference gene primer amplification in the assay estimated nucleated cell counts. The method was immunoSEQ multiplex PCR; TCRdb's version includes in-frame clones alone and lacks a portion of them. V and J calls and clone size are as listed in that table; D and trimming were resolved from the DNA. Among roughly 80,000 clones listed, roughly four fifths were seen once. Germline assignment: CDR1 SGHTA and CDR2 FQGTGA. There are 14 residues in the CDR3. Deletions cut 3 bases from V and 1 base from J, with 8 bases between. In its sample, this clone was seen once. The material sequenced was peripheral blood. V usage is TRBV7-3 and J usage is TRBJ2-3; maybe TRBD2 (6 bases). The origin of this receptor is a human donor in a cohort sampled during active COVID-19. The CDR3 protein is CASSFWGGTDTQYF. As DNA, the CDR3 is TGTGCCAGCAGCTTCTGGGGGGGCACAGATACGCAGTATTTT.